The 24 T cell receptor beta chains in this list originate from one sample, sequenced in a study of memory CD4+ T cells and cytomegalovirus serostatus. Single viable CD3+CD4+CD8-CD45RO+ cells were sorted as the memory CD4+ T cells. Sequencing was performed with immunoSEQ multiplex PCR; in TCRdb, only in-frame clones are kept and a portion is missing. The table records about 52,000 clones, about 80% of them present only once. Sequenced sample: memory CD4+ T cells from blood. These receptor sequences come from an adult in good health and CMV-seropositive.

The chain employs TRBV5-1 and TRBJ2-7; tentative D call: TRBD2 (6 bases). Looked up from germline, CDR1 is SGHRS and CDR2 is YFSETQ. Trimming left V 0 bases short and J 11 bases short, with 15 bases between. The CDR3 length is 13 residues. CDR3 sequence reads: CASSLGSGDHKYF. The DNA of the CDR3 is TGCGCCAGCAGCTTGGGATCGGGAGATCATAAGTACTTC.

This clone was observed a few times. This sequence joins TRBV7-2 and TRBJ2-5; unclear D gene. The CDR3 totals 14 residues. From germline, CDR1 is SGHTA and CDR2 FQGNSA. Trimming left V 5 bases short and J 2 bases short, with 12 bases between. The CDR3 spells CASSPSRAQETQYF. The CDR3 bases are TGTGCCAGCAGCCCCAGCCGGGCTCAAGAGACCCAGTACTTC.

J is TRBJ2-5 and V is TRBV6-1, with a tentative D call TRBD2 (6 bases). The V gene's germline CDR1 is MNHNS and CDR2 SASEGT. The CDR3 has 14 residues. V was shortened by 3 bases and J by 3 bases, with 11 bases between the two germline ends. This CDR3 is CASSESGRKETQYF. CDR3 DNA sequence: TGTGCCAGCAGTGAGAGCGGGCGTAAAGAGACCCAGTACTTC.

The chain joins TRBV28 to TRBJ1-3, with TRBD1 matching over 8 bases. Germline V CDR1 and CDR2: MDHEN, SYDVKM. CDR3 length: 21 residues. The V gene end was trimmed by 3 bases and the J gene end by 2 bases; junction bases not matched to a gene: 21. The CDR3 nucleotides read TGTGCCAGCAGTTTTCCTGGACAGGGTACGCGATTTCGGTACACTGGAAACACCATATATTTT. This codes for CASSFPGQGTRFRYTGNTIYF.

This clone was seen only a few times. DNA for the CDR3: TGTGCCAGTAGGAAGGGGCGGGGGAACACCGGGGAGCTGTTTTTT. This codes for CASRKGRGNTGELFF. The chain is built from TRBV19 and TRBJ2-2, with D possibly being TRBD2 (6 bases). Germline-derived CDR1 and CDR2 are LNHDA and SQIVND (reference sequence). Trimming took 6 bases from V and 1 from J, leaving 12 bases between them. The CDR3 is 15 residues long.

The chain is built from TRBV6-1 and TRBJ2-5, with D possibly being TRBD2 (6 bases). Trimming pared 6 bases from V and 0 bases from J, leaving 11 bases between. This CDR3 comprises 14 residues. Per the germline V gene, CDR1 is MNHNS and CDR2 is SASEGT. The CDR3 is CASRWRGHQETQYF. CDR3 bases: TGTGCCAGCAGATGGCGGGGCCACCAAGAGACCCAGTACTTC.

The V and J genes are TRBV6-6 and TRBJ1-2; TRBD1 might be the D (6 bases). Looked up from germline, CDR1 is MNHNY and CDR2 is SVGAGI (reference sequence). The CDR3 has 16 residues. With 7 bases removed from V and 1 base from J, the gap between germline ends came to 19 bases. CDR3 coding DNA: TGTGCCAGCACTAGCCGTACGGACAGCCATAACTATGGCTACACCTTC. As protein: CASTSRTDSHNYGYTF.

This clone was seen a few times. The chain has TRBV27 and TRBJ1-1; D not resolved. This CDR3 comprises 12 residues. Trimming left V 8 bases short and J 1 base short, with 8 bases between. CDR1 MNHEY and CDR2 SMNVEV come from the germline V gene (reference sequence). CDR3 coding DNA: TGTGCCAGCGGTGGACCGAACACTGAAGCTTTCTTT. Its translation: CASGGPNTEAFF.

The chain employs TRBV7-2 and TRBJ1-3; 7 nucleotides line up with TRBD1. V lost 5 bases and J lost 0; bases outside the gene matches: 13. The CDR3 length is 18 residues. The germline V gene encodes CDR1 SGHTA and CDR2 FQGNSA. CDR3 region: CASSPTGQTPVSGNTIYF. The CDR3 DNA follows: TGTGCCAGCAGCCCGACGGGACAGACGCCCGTCTCTGGAAACACCATATATTTT.

The chain couples TRBV11-1 to TRBJ2-1; 7 positions match TRBD1. Germline assignment: CDR1 SGHAT and CDR2 FQDESV (reference sequence). The CDR3 extends over 14 amino acids. V lost 5 bases, J lost 3 bases, and 4 bases stayed unmatched. CDR3 bases: TGTGCCAGCAGCCGTCGGACAGGCTACAATGAGCAGTTCTTC. Its protein product is CASSRRTGYNEQFF.

CDR3 in DNA: TGCAGCGTTCTTTATGGGGGGAACACTGAAGCTTTCTTT. Protein: CSVLYGGNTEAFF. V usage is TRBV29-1 and J usage is TRBJ1-1; D perhaps matches TRBD1 (5 bases). Trimming shortened V by 5 bases and J by 1 base, and 11 bases separated the two germline ends. The CDR3 sequence is 13 residues long. From germline, CDR1 is SQVTM and CDR2 ANQGSEA.

This clone was seen a handful of times. The V gene is TRBV2, the J gene TRBJ1-2; no clear D. The CDR3 runs to 12 residues. Trimming took 3 bases from V and 6 from J, leaving 8 bases between them. CDR1 is SNHLY and CDR2 is FYNNEI in the germline V gene. The CDR3 sequence: CASSERRDGYTF. In DNA form, the CDR3 reads TGTGCCAGCAGTGAGCGAAGGGATGGCTACACCTTC.

The V and J genes are TRBV19 and TRBJ1-6, with D maybe TRBD1 (6 bases). Germline V gene lookup returns CDR1 LNHDA and CDR2 SQIVND (reference sequence). The V end was cut by 7 bases, the J end by 7 bases, with 20 bases between. The CDR3 loop spans 16 amino acids. The CDR3 loop is CASIPTGSNMNSPLHF. CDR3 in DNA: TGTGCCAGTATCCCGACAGGTTCGAATATGAATTCACCCCTCCACTTT.

The chain joins TRBV5-5 to TRBJ2-7; 7 bases align to TRBD1. Germline CDR1 and CDR2: SGHKS and YYEKEE (reference sequence). After removal of 5 bases from V and 2 bases from J, the junction contained 4 bases not matched to a gene. The CDR3 extends over 13 amino acids. The CDR3 loop reads CASSFQGAYEQYF. The CDR3 region has the DNA TGTGCCAGCAGTTTCCAGGGGGCCTACGAGCAGTACTTC.

The chain links TRBV29-1 to TRBJ1-6; 7 bases map to TRBD1. Trimming removed 7 bases from V and 8 bases from J; junction bases left unmatched: 8. The V gene's germline CDR1 is SQVTM and CDR2 ANQGSEA. The CDR3 length is 13 residues. The DNA for the CDR3 is TGCAGCGCCCGACAGGGTATGGATTCACCCCTCCACTTT. Protein: CSARQGMDSPLHF.

CDR3 protein: CASSLGWDRVRDEQFF. CDR3 bases: TGTGCCAGCAGCTTAGGGTGGGACAGGGTTCGCGATGAGCAGTTCTTC. The J gene is TRBJ2-1, the V gene TRBV11-2, with TRBD1 matching over 9 bases. Germline V gives CDR1 SGHAT, CDR2 FQNNGV. This CDR3 region has 16 residues. Losses at the gene ends were 1 base for V and 8 bases for J; bases not matched to a gene: 9.

The CDR3 is CASSPLLTGGLGKNIQYF. DNA of the CDR3: TGTGCCAGCTCACCACTCCTAACAGGGGGGTTAGGAAAAAACATTCAGTACTTC. The genes are TRBV18 and TRBJ2-4, with 8 bases aligning to TRBD1. Trimming cost V 1 base and J 4 bases; bases outside gene matches: 12. This CDR3 spans 18 amino acids. Germline V CDR1 and CDR2: KGHSH, LQKENI.

V is TRBV18 and J is TRBJ2-7; 10 bases align to TRBD2. Trimming removed 6 bases from V and 5 bases from J; junction bases left unmatched: 13. This CDR3 comprises 16 residues. CDR1 and CDR2 (germline): KGHSH, LQKENI. The CDR3 is CASSQGPGLAKDEQYF. The CDR3 nucleotides read TGTGCCAGCTCTCAAGGACCGGGACTAGCGAAAGACGAGCAGTACTTC.

V and J are TRBV6-1 and TRBJ1-5, with a possible D match to TRBD1 (5 bases). The CDR3 sequence is 15 residues long. Trimming shortened V by 3 bases and J by 1 base, and 10 bases separated the two germline ends. The germline gives CDR1 MNHNS, CDR2 SASEGT. The CDR3 DNA is TGTGCCAGCAGTGAGGGGGGGGTAAGCAATCAGCCCCAGCATTTT. Amino acid sequence: CASSEGGVSNQPQHF.

J is TRBJ1-1 and V is TRBV7-8; a weak D match, TRBD1 (5 bases). Germline CDR1 SGHVS, CDR2 FQNEAQ. V was clipped by 1 base and J by 4 bases, with 13 bases between them. The CDR3 contains 15 residues. The CDR3 here is CASSLVFGTGTEAFF. The CDR3 DNA is TGTGCCAGCAGCTTAGTATTCGGGACGGGCACTGAAGCTTTCTTT.

The V call is TRBV29-1, the J call TRBJ2-7; weak D call: TRBD1 (5 bases). There are 14 residues in the CDR3. Germline values: CDR1 SQVTM, CDR2 ANQGSEA. V was clipped by 6 bases and J by 6 bases, with 21 bases between them. CDR3 nucleotides: TGCAGCGTCCGCCAGGGTGGGCCGATTGTCGAGCAGTACTTC. This sequence encodes CSVRQGGPIVEQYF.

The chain is built from TRBV7-2 and TRBJ2-5, with 12 bases identical to TRBD2. Germline lookup yields CDR1 SGHTA and CDR2 FQGNSA. The CDR3 length is 15 residues. With V trimmed by 5 bases and J by 4 bases, 5 bases remained unmatched. The CDR3 DNA is TGTGCCAGCAGCCCCCAACTAGCGGGGGGAGAGACCCAGTACTTC. As protein: CASSPQLAGGETQYF.

The chain is built from TRBV28 and TRBJ2-4; 8 positions match TRBD2. V lost 5 bases and J lost 0; bases outside the gene matches: 15. The CDR3 spans 19 residues. Germline V gene data show CDR1 as MDHEN and CDR2 as SYDVKM. The CDR3, as DNA: TGTGCCAGCAGTCCGCTTTTTGGTAGCGGGACCTTAGCCAAAAACATTCAGTACTTC. Translating gives CASSPLFGSGTLAKNIQYF.

The chain employs TRBV2 and TRBJ2-1; 13 positions match TRBD2. CDR1 is SNHLY, CDR2 FYNNEI, per germline. Unmatched junction bases numbered 8, after V lost 6 bases and J lost 9 bases. CDR3 length equals 15 residues. The CDR3: CASSHGLAGVAEQFF. The CDR3 nucleotides read TGTGCCAGCAGCCACGGACTAGCGGGAGTGGCTGAGCAGTTCTTC. The whole variable domain, filled in from reference TRBV2 and TRBJ2-1, reads EPEVTQTPSHQVTQMGQEVILRCVPISNHLYFYWYRQILGQKVEFLVSFYNNEISEKSEIFDDQFSVERPDGSNFTLKIRSTKLEDSAMYFCASSHGLAGVAEQFFGPGTRLTVL.